This is a list of T cell receptor beta chains from one sample in a study of blood T cell repertoires in COVID-19. Clones were read by immunoSEQ multiplex PCR, and TCRdb kept only the in-frame ones, dropping some. The sample contains just over 300,000 clones, roughly 89% of which appear only once. Sequencing was carried out using PBMCs or T cells enriched from blood (not recorded which). All receptors derive from a woman aged 18-29 years with acute COVID-19. Both conserved end residues are part of each CDR3. A D gene is named only where the DNA matches it firmly. Where a row states a size, it is once, few, many or the class of an expanded clone; other rows omit it.

TRBV19,.,TRBJ1-2,.,CASSGLQAANYGYTF,TGTGCCAGTAGTGGCCTACAGGCAGCTAACTATGGCTACACCTTC
TRBV19,.,TRBJ1-6,TRBD1,CASSILGQGANSPLHF,TGTGCCAGTAGTATTCTGGGACAGGGGGCTAATTCACCCCTCCACTTT
TRBV10-3,.,TRBJ2-5,TRBD1,CAISDTGDGETQYF,TGTGCCATCAGTGACACAGGGGATGGGGAGACCCAGTACTTC
TRBV28,once,TRBJ2-7,.,CASSTSTGSSYEQYF,.
TRBV7-6,.,TRBJ1-2,TRBD1,CASSLGQGARGYTF,TGTGCCAGCAGCTTAGGTCAGGGGGCTAGAGGCTACACCTTC
TRBV6-1,.,TRBJ1-6,TRBD1,CASSEYKLEGATSPLHF,TGTGCCAGCAGTGAATATAAGTTGGAGGGGGCCACTTCACCCCTCCACTTT
TRBV5-6,.,TRBJ1-3,.,CASSSQVSGNTIYF,TGTGCCAGCAGCTCCCAGGTTTCTGGAAACACCATATATTTT
TRBV7-2,.,TRBJ2-1,TRBD2,CASSLGTRGSREQFF,TGTGCCAGCAGCTTAGGGACTAGGGGTTCTCGGGAGCAGTTCTTC
TRBV24-1,.,TRBJ1-2,TRBD1,CATRRRTGEAANYGYTF,TGTGCCACCAGACGGAGGACAGGGGAGGCAGCTAACTATGGCTACACCTTC
TRBV29-1,.,TRBJ1-1,.,CSAQMNTEAFF,TGCAGCGCCCAAATGAACACTGAAGCTTTCTTT
TRBV7-9,.,TRBJ1-2,.,CASSRIGANYGYTF,TGTGCCAGCAGCCGCATAGGAGCTAACTATGGCTACACCTTC
TRBV25-1,.,TRBJ2-1,TRBD2,CASSESLAGVDEQFF,TGTGCCAGCAGTGAATCCCTAGCGGGAGTCGATGAGCAGTTCTTC
TRBV30,.,TRBJ2-3,TRBD2,CASSGRATDTQYF,TGTGCCTCTAGCGGGAGGGCAACAGATACGCAGTATTTT
TRBV11-3,.,TRBJ1-2,TRBD1,CASSPGTGHYGYTF,TGTGCCAGCAGCCCCGGGACAGGACACTATGGCTACACCTTC
TRBV14,.,TRBJ1-1,.,CASSEGPNTEAFF,TGTGCCAGCAGTGAGGGCCCGAACACTGAAGCTTTCTTT
TRBV18,.,TRBJ1-1,.,CASSRDRSGTEAFF,TGTGCCAGCTCACGTGACAGGAGCGGAACTGAAGCTTTCTTT
TRBV11-3,.,TRBJ2-7,.,CASSLGGYSYEQYF,TGTGCCAGCAGCTTAGGGGGCTACTCCTACGAGCAGTACTTC
TRBV11-2,.,TRBJ2-1,TRBD2,CASSLRTSDTYNEQFF,TGTGCCAGCAGCTTAAGGACTAGCGATACCTACAATGAGCAGTTCTTC
TRBV28,.,TRBJ2-3,TRBD2,CASSPLIGLAGGGDTQYF,TGTGCCAGCAGTCCCCTGATCGGACTAGCGGGAGGTGGAGATACGCAGTATTTT
TRBV27,.,TRBJ1-5,TRBD1,CASRSGTGGAGNSNQPQHF,TGTGCCAGCAGGTCCGGGACAGGGGGCGCGGGGAATAGCAATCAGCCCCAGCATTTT
TRBV2,.,TRBJ2-5,TRBD2,CASSELAGGGETQYF,TGTGCCAGCAGTGAATTAGCGGGAGGAGGAGAGACCCAGTACTTC
TRBV3-1/TRBV3-2,.,TRBJ2-7,TRBD1,CASSLAGQGGAYEQYF,TGTGCCAGCAGCCTCGCGGGACAGGGGGGAGCCTACGAGCAGTACTTC
TRBV27,.,TRBJ2-1,.,CASSSPVSSYNEQFF,TGTGCCAGCAGTTCCCCGGTTAGCTCCTACAATGAGCAGTTCTTC
TRBV10-1,.,TRBJ1-6,TRBD1,CASRDRENSPLHF,TGCGCCAGCAGGGACAGGGAAAATTCACCCCTCCACTTT
TRBV28,.,TRBJ1-3,.,CAVLRGNSGNTIYF,TGTGCCGTTTTAAGGGGGAACTCTGGAAACACCATATATTTT
TRBV19,.,TRBJ1-2,.,CASSRGLSDGYTF,TGTGCCAGTAGTCGGGGTCTTTCTGATGGCTACACCTTC
TRBV27,.,TRBJ1-4,TRBD1,CASSLSLNRGRTEKLFF,TGTGCCAGCAGTTTATCCCTTAACAGGGGGCGTACTGAAAAACTGTTTTTT
TRBV6-5,.,TRBJ1-1,.,CASRGRVYTEAFF,TGTGCCAGCAGAGGCAGGGTTTACACTGAAGCTTTCTTT
TRBV28,.,TRBJ2-7,.,CASSPSRVWYF,TGTGCCAGCAGCCCGAGCAGGGTATGGTACTTC
TRBV7-2,.,TRBJ1-5,.,CASSSREAYSNQPQHF,TGTGCCAGCAGCTCCCGGGAGGCTTATAGCAATCAGCCCCAGCATTTT
TRBV7-9,.,TRBJ2-5,TRBD1,CASSFKRQGFWTQYF,TGTGCCAGCAGCTTCAAGAGACAGGGGTTTTGGACCCAGTACTTC
TRBV14,.,TRBJ1-2,.,CASAVSGSHGYTF,TGTGCCAGCGCGGTTTCTGGCTCCCATGGCTACACCTTC
TRBV18,once,TRBJ1-5,TRBD1,CASSPGTDNQPQHF,TGTGCCAGCTCACCAGGGACAGACAATCAGCCCCAGCATTTT
TRBV19,.,TRBJ1-5,.,CASRDGNNQPQHF,TGTGCCAGTAGGGACGGGAACAATCAGCCCCAGCATTTT
TRBV27,.,TRBJ1-1,.,CASSPLGANTEAFF,TGTGCCAGCAGTCCCCTGGGGGCCAACACTGAAGCTTTCTTT
TRBV27,.,TRBJ2-7,.,CASSSYYEQYF,TGTGCCAGCAGTTCCTACTACGAGCAGTACTTC
TRBV24-1,.,TRBJ1-4,TRBD1,CATSEGSWTGRATNEKLFF,TGTGCCACCAGTGAAGGTAGTTGGACAGGGAGAGCCACTAATGAAAAACTGTTTTTT
TRBV7-3,.,TRBJ2-7,.,CASSLIGAASAPYEQYF,TGTGCCAGCAGCTTAATAGGTGCGGCTAGTGCTCCCTACGAGCAGTACTTC
TRBV28,.,TRBJ1-2,.,CASTTGGGRGYTF,TGTGCCAGCACCACCGGGGGGGGGCGAGGCTACACCTTC
TRBV5-8,.,TRBJ1-5,TRBD1,CASSSGQGLFSNQPQHF,TGTGCCAGCAGCTCGGGACAGGGGTTGTTTAGCAATCAGCCCCAGCATTTT
TRBV5-1,.,TRBJ2-4,.,CASSLERGRDIQYF,TGCGCCAGCAGCTTGGAAAGGGGGAGAGACATTCAGTACTTC
TRBV6-5,once,TRBJ2-7,TRBD1,CASSSTGVREQYF,TGTGCCAGCAGTTCTACAGGGGTGAGGGAGCAGTACTTC
TRBV7-2,.,TRBJ2-1,.,CASSLIGQPYNEQFF,TGTGCCAGCAGCTTAATTGGACAACCATACAATGAGCAGTTCTTC
TRBV27,.,TRBJ1-5,.,CASSFRQVNQPQHF,TGTGCCAGCAGTTTCAGACAGGTGAATCAGCCCCAGCATTTT
TRBV28,.,TRBJ1-4,.,CASSGDFATNEKLFF,TGTGCCAGCAGCGGAGATTTTGCAACTAATGAAAAACTGTTTTTT
TRBV7-2,.,TRBJ1-5,.,CASRQATGGDRPQHF,TGTGCCAGCAGACAAGCGACAGGTGGGGATAGGCCCCAGCATTTT
TRBV9,.,TRBJ2-7,.,CASSPRTGYEQYF,TGTGCCAGCAGCCCACGGACGGGATACGAGCAGTACTTC